This T cell receptor beta chain was documented in a study of cytomegalovirus exposure and HLA in healthy donors. Study context: The study placed less than 90% of its approximately 400 genotyped donors in the Caucasian-associated ancestry cluster. Study-wide points: In vitro confirmation showed three CMV-associated chains to be CMV antigen specific.

The study ran its PCR with 60 Vbeta and 13 Jbeta primers. The authors' processing: Unique TCR beta chains totaled around 86 million in a later count, with roughly 11 million of them shared. Data came from immunoSEQ multiplex PCR; TCRdb stores just in-frame clones and leaves some out. The DNA gave D and trimming, while V, J and clone size come from that table. The repertoire holds 85,000 to 120,000 clones, with approximately 64% as singletons. Nobody recorded the CMV serostatus of this donor. The germline gives CDR1 LNHDA, CDR2 SQIVND (reference sequence). The V and J ends lost 10 bases and 1 base respectively, with 16 bases between them. The CDR3 length is 15 residues. As for this clone: What it recognizes is unknown.

V gene TRBV19 combines with J gene TRBJ2-2; possible D gene TRBD1, 8 bases. The sequence came from a human donor in good health. The sample taken for sequencing was PBMCs. CDR3 region: CATSGGTGNTGELFF. CDR3 nucleotide sequence: TGTGCCACTAGCGGCGGGACAGGGAACACCGGGGAGCTGTTTTTT.